This T cell receptor (beta chain) originates from a study of TIL therapy for anti-PD-1-resistant metastatic lung cancer. Study at large: Median tumor PD-L1 proportion score was 5% to 7%. Most patients had lung adenocarcinoma. Tumors carried a median around 1.4 non-synonymous mutations per megabase.

Whole-study findings and limits: The baseline peripheral repertoire was partially replaced by infused TIL clonotypes that later decayed.

Worth noting for this clone: Its antigen is not identified.

The V and J ends lost 6 bases and 2 bases respectively, with 14 bases between them. The CDR3 is made up of 15 amino acids. Germline V gene lookup returns CDR1 SNHLY and CDR2 FYNNEI. The libraries were made with immunoSEQ v3. TCRdb keeps only in-frame clones here, not all; method: immunoSEQ multiplex PCR. Of under 55,000 clones in the sample, approximately 79% were seen once. The time point was: pre-treatment sample, taken before nivolumab and TIL therapy. The receptor was isolated from a woman between 30 and 80 years old with non-small cell lung cancer. The sample was blood, taken at baseline. This sequence joins TRBV2 and TRBJ1-5; maybe TRBD1 (6 bases). The CDR3 nucleotides are TGTGCCAGCAGGGGGACGGGACAAGGCAATCAGCCCCAGCATTTT. This sequence encodes CASRGTGQGNQPQHF.